Sequencing of this T cell receptor (beta chain) was carried out in a study of blood T cell repertoires in COVID-19. Study information: Sample material is recorded as cDNA or gDNA derived from T cells, B-cell-depleted T cells, or PBMCs.

Sequencing used immunoSEQ multiplex PCR; TCRdb keeps in-frame clones, though not all of them. The sample has 140,000 or so clones, about four fifths seen once; the top ten hold less than 9.5%. The sample consisted of peripheral blood. The source is a human donor in a cohort sampled during active COVID-19.

The CDR3 reads CATRGLAGPNTGELFF. CDR3 nucleotides: TGTGCCACCCGGGGACTAGCGGGACCGAACACCGGGGAGCTGTTTTTT. The chain employs TRBV3-1 (or the pseudogene TRBV3-2) and TRBJ2-2, with 13 nucleotides matching TRBD2. The trim removed 10 bases at V and 0 bases at J, leaving 5 bases unmatched. Germline V lookup: CDR1 LGHDT, CDR2 YNNKEL (reference sequence). CDR3 length equals 16 residues.